This T cell receptor (beta chain) stems from a study of CD8+CD57+ T cells in acquired aplastic anemia. About the research overall: Roughly 3 ug was the average amount of DNA from sorted CD4+ and CD8+ cells.

The sequenced patients had an expansion of CD8+CD57+ cells seen by flow cytometry. Every one of the patients had aplastic anemia (severe, acquired). Trimming took 6 bases from V and 6 from J; bases not matched to a gene: 16. The germline CDR1 and CDR2 sequences are MGHRA and YSYEKL. CDR3 length: 16 amino acids. This clonotype was seen many times. As yet, its antigen is unknown. Researchers used genomic DNA as the template to profile TCR beta VDJ and CDR3. TCRdb re-called the reads through MiXCR, storing one row per CDR3 protein. This sample yields 270,000 or so distinct CDR3 sequences, of which 82% are seen a single time; 35% to 50% belongs to the top ten. General observations from the study: No significant difference in CD8+ Simpson's diversity was found between patients and controls. Shared by patients and controls, 25 to 30 CD8+ CDR3s were abundant in patients.

This TCR came from a human donor with aplastic anemia. The chain is built from TRBV4-1 and TRBJ1-2; TRBD1 agrees at 7 bases. Material for sequencing was sorted CD4+, CD8+, or CD8+CD57+ T cells (not recorded which) from PBMCs. The CDR3 nucleotides are TGCGCCAGCAGACTAGGGGGCGGGGGCGGGCAGGATGGCTACACCTTC. Protein sequence: CASRLGGGGGQDGYTF.